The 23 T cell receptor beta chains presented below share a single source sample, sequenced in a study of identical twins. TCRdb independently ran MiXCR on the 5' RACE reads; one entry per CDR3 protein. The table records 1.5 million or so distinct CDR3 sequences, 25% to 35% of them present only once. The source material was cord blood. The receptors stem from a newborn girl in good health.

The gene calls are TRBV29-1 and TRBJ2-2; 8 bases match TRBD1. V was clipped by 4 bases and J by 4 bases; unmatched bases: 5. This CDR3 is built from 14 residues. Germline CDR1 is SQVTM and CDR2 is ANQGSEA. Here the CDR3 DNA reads TGCAGCGTTGCGGGGACAGGACCCACCGGGGAGCTGTTTTTT. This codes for CSVAGTGPTGELFF.

CDR3 in DNA: TGTGCCAGCAGCCCCGACATAAGGACAGCTACCTACAATGAGCAGTTCTTC. It encodes CASSPDIRTATYNEQFF. This sequence joins TRBV7-2 and TRBJ2-1; D perhaps matches TRBD1 (6 bases). V shed 5 bases and J shed 2 bases, with 19 bases lying between them. Per the germline V gene, CDR1 is SGHTA and CDR2 is FQGNSA. The CDR3 is made up of 17 amino acids.

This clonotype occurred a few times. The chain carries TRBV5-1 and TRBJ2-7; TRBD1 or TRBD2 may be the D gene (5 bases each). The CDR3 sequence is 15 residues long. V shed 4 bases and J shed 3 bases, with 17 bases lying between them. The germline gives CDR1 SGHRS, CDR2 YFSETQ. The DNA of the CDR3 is TGCGCCAGCAGCCACGGGACCGCAGAAGACTACGAGCAGTACTTC. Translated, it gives CASSHGTAEDYEQYF.

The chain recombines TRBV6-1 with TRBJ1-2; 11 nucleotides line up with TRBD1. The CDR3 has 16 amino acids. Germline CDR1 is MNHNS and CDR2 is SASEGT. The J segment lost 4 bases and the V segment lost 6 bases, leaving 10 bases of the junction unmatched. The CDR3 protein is CASSFGQGAQSYGYTF. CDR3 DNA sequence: TGTGCCAGCAGCTTTGGACAGGGGGCGCAAAGCTATGGCTACACCTTC.

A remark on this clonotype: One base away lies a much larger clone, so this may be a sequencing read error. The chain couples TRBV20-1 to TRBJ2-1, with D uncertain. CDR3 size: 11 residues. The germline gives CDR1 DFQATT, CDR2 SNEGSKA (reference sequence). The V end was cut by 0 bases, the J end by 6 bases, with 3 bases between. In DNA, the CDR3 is TGCAGTGCTAGAGAGGGCAATGAGCAGTTCTTC. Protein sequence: CSAREGNEQFF.

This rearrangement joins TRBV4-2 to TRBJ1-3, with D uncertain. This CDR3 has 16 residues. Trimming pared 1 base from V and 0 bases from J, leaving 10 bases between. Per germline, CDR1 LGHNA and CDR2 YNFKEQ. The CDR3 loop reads CASSQGGRSSGNTIYF. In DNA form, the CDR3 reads TGTGCCAGCAGCCAAGGTGGCAGGAGCTCTGGAAACACCATATATTTT.

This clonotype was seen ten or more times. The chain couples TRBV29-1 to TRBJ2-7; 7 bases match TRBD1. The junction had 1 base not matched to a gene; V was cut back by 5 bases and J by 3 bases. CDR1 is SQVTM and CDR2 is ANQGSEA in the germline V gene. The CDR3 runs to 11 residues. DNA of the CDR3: TGCAGCGTTTGGGACAGCTACGAGCAGTACTTC. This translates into CSVWDSYEQYF.

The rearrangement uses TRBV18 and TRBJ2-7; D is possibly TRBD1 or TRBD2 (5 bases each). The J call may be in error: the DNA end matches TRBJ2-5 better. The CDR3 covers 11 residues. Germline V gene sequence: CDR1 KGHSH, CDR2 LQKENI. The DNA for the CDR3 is TGTGCCAGCTCACCGGGACAGACCCAGTACTTC. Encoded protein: CASSPGQTQYF.

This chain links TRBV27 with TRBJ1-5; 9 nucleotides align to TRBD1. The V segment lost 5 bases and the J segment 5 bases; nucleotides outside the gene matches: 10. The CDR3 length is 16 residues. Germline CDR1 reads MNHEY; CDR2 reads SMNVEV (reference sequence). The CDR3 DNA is TGTGCCAGCAGTCCTTCACAGGGGGCAGTGGATCAGCCCCAGCATTTT. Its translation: CASSPSQGAVDQPQHF.

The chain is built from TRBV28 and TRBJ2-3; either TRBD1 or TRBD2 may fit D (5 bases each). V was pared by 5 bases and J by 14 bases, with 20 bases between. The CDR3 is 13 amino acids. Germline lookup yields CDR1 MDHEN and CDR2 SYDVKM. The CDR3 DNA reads TGTGCCAGCAGTCTCCCAGTTTGGGACCACAGGTATTTT. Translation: CASSLPVWDHRYF.

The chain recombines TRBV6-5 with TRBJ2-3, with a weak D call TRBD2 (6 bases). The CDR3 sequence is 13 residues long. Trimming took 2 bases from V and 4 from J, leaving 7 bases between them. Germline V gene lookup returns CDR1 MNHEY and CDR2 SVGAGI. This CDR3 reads CASSYRDSDTQYF. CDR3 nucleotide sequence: TGTGCCAGCAGTTACAGGGACTCAGATACGCAGTATTTT.

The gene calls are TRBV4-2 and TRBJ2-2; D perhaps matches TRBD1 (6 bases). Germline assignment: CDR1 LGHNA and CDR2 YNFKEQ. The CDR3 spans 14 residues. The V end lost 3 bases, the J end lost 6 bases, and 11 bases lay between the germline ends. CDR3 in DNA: TGTGCCAGCAGCCATGCAGGGGTCCCCGGGGAGCTGTTTTTT. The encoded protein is CASSHAGVPGELFF.

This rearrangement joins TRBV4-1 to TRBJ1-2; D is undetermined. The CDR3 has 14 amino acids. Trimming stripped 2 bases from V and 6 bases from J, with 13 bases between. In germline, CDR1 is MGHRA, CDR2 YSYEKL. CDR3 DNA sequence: TGCGCCAGCAGCCAATTCTACTTGGGGAATGGCTACACCTTC. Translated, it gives CASSQFYLGNGYTF.

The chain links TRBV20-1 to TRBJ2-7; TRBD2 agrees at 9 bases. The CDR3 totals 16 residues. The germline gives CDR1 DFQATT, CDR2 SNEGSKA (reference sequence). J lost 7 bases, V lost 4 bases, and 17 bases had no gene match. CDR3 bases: TGCAGTGCTACCAGCGGGGGGACCTTAACCTACAATGAGCAGTACTTC. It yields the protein CSATSGGTLTYNEQYF.

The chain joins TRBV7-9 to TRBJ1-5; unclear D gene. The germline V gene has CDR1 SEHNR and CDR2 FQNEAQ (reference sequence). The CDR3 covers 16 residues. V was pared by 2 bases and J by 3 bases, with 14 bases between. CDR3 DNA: TGTGCCAGCAGCTTATATAAGGATCAGGCCAATCAGCCCCAGCATTTT. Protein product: CASSLYKDQANQPQHF.

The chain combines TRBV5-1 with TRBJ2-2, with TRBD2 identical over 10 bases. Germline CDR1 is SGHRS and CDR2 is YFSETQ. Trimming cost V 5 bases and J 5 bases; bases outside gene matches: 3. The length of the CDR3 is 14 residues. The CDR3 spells CASRPSGRTGELFF. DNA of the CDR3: TGCGCCAGCAGACCTAGCGGGAGAACCGGGGAGCTGTTTTTT.

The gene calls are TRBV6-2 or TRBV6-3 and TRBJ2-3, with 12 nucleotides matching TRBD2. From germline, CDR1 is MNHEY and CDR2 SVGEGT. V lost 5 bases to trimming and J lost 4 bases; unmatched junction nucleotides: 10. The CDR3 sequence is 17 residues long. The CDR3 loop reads CASSLLAGGPVSDTQYF. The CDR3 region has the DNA TGTGCCAGCAGTCTCCTAGCGGGGGGGCCAGTCTCAGATACGCAGTATTTT.

The CDR3 DNA follows: TGCGCCAGCAGCCAAGTCCAGGGATATCCCTACGAGCAGTACTTC. It specifies CASSQVQGYPYEQYF. V and J are TRBV4-1 and TRBJ2-7, with D possibly matching TRBD1 (5 bases). CDR3 length equals 15 residues. Looked up from germline, CDR1 is MGHRA and CDR2 is YSYEKL. Between the trimmed V and J ends, which lost 1 base and 2 bases, there was a span of 12 bases.

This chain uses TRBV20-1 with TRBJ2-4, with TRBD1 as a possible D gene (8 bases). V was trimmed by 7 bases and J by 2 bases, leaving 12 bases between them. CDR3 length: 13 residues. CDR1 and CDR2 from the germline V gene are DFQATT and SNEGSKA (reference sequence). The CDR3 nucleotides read TGCAGTGTACAGGGGGGGTCCAAAAACATTCAGTACTTC. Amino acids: CSVQGGSKNIQYF.

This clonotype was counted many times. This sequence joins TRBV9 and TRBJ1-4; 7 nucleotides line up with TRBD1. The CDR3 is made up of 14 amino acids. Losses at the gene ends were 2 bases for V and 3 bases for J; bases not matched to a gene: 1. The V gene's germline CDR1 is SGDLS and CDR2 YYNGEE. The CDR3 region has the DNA TGTGCCAGCAGCGTCGGGACAGCTAATGAAAAACTGTTTTTT. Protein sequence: CASSVGTANEKLFF.

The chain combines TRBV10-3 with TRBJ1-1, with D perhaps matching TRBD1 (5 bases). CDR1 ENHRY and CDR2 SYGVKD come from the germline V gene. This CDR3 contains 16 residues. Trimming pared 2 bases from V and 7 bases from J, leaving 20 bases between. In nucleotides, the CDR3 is TGTGCCATCAGTGAGGGGGGGACGCTAGGAGTCCGTGAAGCTTTCTTT. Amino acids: CAISEGGTLGVREAFF.

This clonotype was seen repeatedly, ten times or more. CDR3 coding DNA: TGTGCCAGCAGCCCCGGGACAGGGGTTTCACCCCTCCACTTT. The encoded protein is CASSPGTGVSPLHF. The chain links TRBV12-3 or TRBV12-4 to TRBJ1-6; 10 bases agree with TRBD1. Trimming cost V 6 bases and J 9 bases; bases outside gene matches: 5. The length of the CDR3 is 14 residues.

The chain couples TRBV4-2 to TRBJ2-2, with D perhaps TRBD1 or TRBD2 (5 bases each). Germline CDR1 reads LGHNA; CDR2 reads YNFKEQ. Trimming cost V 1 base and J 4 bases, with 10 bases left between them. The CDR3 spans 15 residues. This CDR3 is CASSQAGTTTGELFF. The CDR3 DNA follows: TGTGCCAGCAGCCAAGCCGGGACCACCACCGGGGAGCTGTTTTTT.